This TCR beta chain was found in a study of blood T cell repertoires in COVID-19. Study-wide context: Samples of COVID-19 (acute and convalescent) were obtained from the United States, Italy and Spain.

Germline lookup yields CDR1 SEHNR and CDR2 FQNEAQ (reference sequence). V lost 8 bases and J lost 0, with 11 bases in between. The CDR3 covers 15 residues. Original methodology: The assay estimated nucleated cells by amplifying reference gene primers. The table came from immunoSEQ multiplex PCR; TCRdb's copy has only in-frame clones and leaves some out. For V, J and clone size, that table is used; D and trimming come from the DNA. The sample consists of 650,000 to 800,000 clones, over 80% of them appearing once. Sequencing input: peripheral blood. This sequence was found in a woman aged 18-29 years with acute or convalescent COVID-19. V gene TRBV7-9 combines with J gene TRBJ1-6; TRBD1 might be the D (5 bases). CDR3 sequence reads: CASASDTSYNSPLHF. The DNA for the CDR3 is TGTGCCAGCGCCTCGGACACCTCCTATAATTCACCCCTCCACTTT.